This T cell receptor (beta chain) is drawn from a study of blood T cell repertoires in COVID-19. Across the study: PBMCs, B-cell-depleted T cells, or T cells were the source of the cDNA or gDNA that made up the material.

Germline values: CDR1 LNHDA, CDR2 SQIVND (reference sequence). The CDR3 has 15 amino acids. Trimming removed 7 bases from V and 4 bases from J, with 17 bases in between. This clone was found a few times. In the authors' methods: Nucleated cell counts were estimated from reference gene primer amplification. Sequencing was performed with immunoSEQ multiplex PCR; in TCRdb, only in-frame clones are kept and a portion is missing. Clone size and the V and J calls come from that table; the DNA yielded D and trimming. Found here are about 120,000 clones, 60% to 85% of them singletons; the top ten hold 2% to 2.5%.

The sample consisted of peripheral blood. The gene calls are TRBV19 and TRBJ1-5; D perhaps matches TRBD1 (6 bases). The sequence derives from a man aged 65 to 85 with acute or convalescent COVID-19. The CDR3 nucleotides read TGTGCCAGTATCAAAAGTAGGACAGCTAATCAGCCCCAGCATTTT. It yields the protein CASIKSRTANQPQHF.